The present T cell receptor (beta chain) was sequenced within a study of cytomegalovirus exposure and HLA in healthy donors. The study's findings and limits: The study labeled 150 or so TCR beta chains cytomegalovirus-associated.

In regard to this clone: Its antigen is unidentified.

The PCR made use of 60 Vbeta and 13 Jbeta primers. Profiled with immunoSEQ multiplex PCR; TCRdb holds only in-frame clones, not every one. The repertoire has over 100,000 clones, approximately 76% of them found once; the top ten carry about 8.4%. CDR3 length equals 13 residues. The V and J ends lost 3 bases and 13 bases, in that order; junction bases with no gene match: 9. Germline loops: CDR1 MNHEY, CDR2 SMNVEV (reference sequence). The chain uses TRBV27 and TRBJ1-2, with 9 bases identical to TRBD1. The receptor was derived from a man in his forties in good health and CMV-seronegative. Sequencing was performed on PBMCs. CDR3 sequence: CASSFGTGQTPTF. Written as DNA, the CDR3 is TGTGCCAGCAGTTTTGGGACAGGGCAGACCCCCACCTTC.